The 31 T cell receptor beta chains below were found in one sample sequenced in a study of CXCR3-negative and CXCR3-positive naive CD8 T cells (dated by TCRdb to the late 2010s). No antigen is known for these receptors. What the study reported, not specific to this receptor: TRB CDR3s from CXCR3-positive naive cells showed higher hydrophobicity (lower Kidera factor 4), lower energy, and higher strength and volume indices than CXCR3-negative naive cells.

Instrument on record: NextSeq 550. The Human TCR Profiling Kit (MiLaboratory) was used to prepare UMI-labeled 5' RACE TRB cDNA libraries. TCRdb reprocessed the reads; each CDR3 protein sequence makes one entry, and DNA is unavailable. In this sample's table one finds some 60,000 distinct CDR3 sequences. Roughly 0.58% of the sample belongs to the ten largest clones. Sequencing input: naive CXCR3+ CD8+ T cells from blood. The label giving this sample's cell subset or site can be read as: CD45RO-CCR7+CD27+CD95- naive CD8+ T cells expressing CXCR3 (TNR3+). The receptors originated from a human donor in good health. Some clones in this sample may be carry-over from other donors' samples.

V usage is TRBV18 and J usage is TRBJ2-1; TCRdb selects TRBD1, and the lack of DNA leaves this call unchecked. CDR1 is KGHSH and CDR2 is LQKENI in the germline V gene. The CDR3 is 14 residues long. CDR3 amino acids: CASSPPDRANEQFF.

V is TRBV3-1 and J is TRBJ2-7. Germline-derived CDR1 and CDR2 are LGHDT and YNNKEL (reference sequence). This CDR3 is built from 13 residues. The CDR3 here is CASSQGIAYEQYF.

Here the CDR3 reads CASSYITGELFF. The chain is built from TRBV27 and TRBJ2-2. The CDR3 spans 12 residues. CDR1 is MNHEY and CDR2 is SMNVEV in the germline V gene (reference sequence).

The CDR3 sequence: CASTGQNYNEQFF. This chain uses TRBV19 with TRBJ2-1; the TCRdb D gene call, TRBD1, has no DNA to confirm it. The CDR3 loop spans 13 amino acids. The germline gives CDR1 LNHDA, CDR2 SQIVND (reference sequence).

The chain employs TRBV7-9 and TRBJ1-3; TCRdb's D call, TRBD1, is unchecked because there is no DNA. The CDR3 is made up of 15 amino acids. Germline V gene sequence: CDR1 SEHNR, CDR2 FQNEAQ (reference sequence). This CDR3 reads CASSSRQFPGNTIYF.

This rearrangement joins TRBV6-5 to TRBJ2-2; absent DNA, TCRdb's TRBD2 call cannot be checked. The CDR3 consists of 15 residues. Germline V gene data show CDR1 as MNHEY and CDR2 as SVGAGI. The CDR3 loop reads CASSYGRESTGELFF.

V is TRBV5-6 and J is TRBJ1-5. Germline lookup yields CDR1 SGHDT and CDR2 YYEEEE. This CDR3 has 12 residues. CDR3: CASSWGNQPQHF.

The chain employs TRBV14 and TRBJ2-1. The CDR3 loop spans 11 amino acids. The germline V gene has CDR1 SGHDN and CDR2 FVKESK. CDR3 loop: CASSRWDEQFF.

CDR3 residues: CSGGGLGNEQFF. The chain uses TRBV29-1 and TRBJ2-1; TCRdb returns TRBD1, unconfirmable since there is no DNA. CDR1 and CDR2 from the germline V gene are SQVTM and ANQGSEA. The CDR3 spans 12 residues.

The rearrangement uses TRBV5-1 and TRBJ1-1; with no DNA, the TCRdb D assignment of TRBD1 cannot be verified. This CDR3 has 13 residues. Germline V lookup: CDR1 SGHRS, CDR2 YFSETQ. CDR3 protein: CASRLPGRGEAFF.

This sequence joins TRBV12-3 or TRBV12-4 and TRBJ1-1; lacking DNA, the TRBD1 call made by TCRdb goes unchecked. This CDR3 has 15 amino acids. The CDR3 protein is CASSLPLGANTEAFF.

V and J are TRBV25-1 and TRBJ2-7; TCRdb designates TRBD2, a call that cannot be tested without DNA. The CDR3 extends over 15 amino acids. Germline CDR1 is MGHDK and CDR2 is SYGVNS. CDR3 in amino acids: CASSQEMGLSYEQYF.

The J gene is TRBJ2-7, the V gene TRBV3-1; TCRdb's D call, TRBD1, is unchecked because there is no DNA. Germline values: CDR1 LGHDT, CDR2 YNNKEL (reference sequence). The CDR3 length is 12 residues. CDR3 protein: CASGAGSYEQYF.

The gene calls are TRBV2 and TRBJ2-5. Per germline, CDR1 SNHLY and CDR2 FYNNEI. This CDR3 spans 12 amino acids. The CDR3 sequence: CASSVKQETQYF.

V usage is TRBV5-1 and J usage is TRBJ2-3; lacking DNA, the TRBD2 call made by TCRdb goes unchecked. CDR1 is SGHRS and CDR2 is YFSETQ in the germline V gene. The CDR3 is made up of 14 amino acids. CDR3 protein: CASSLVGGGDTQYF.

The V gene is TRBV28, the J gene TRBJ2-3. Germline loops: CDR1 MDHEN, CDR2 SYDVKM. This CDR3 is built from 14 residues. CDR3: CASSLVDRTDTQYF.

The chain uses TRBV20-1 and TRBJ1-5. CDR3 length: 19 amino acids. Germline V gives CDR1 DFQATT, CDR2 SNEGSKA (reference sequence). Here the CDR3 reads CSARPPFRGTDSGNQPQHF.

V and J are TRBV20-1 and TRBJ2-2; TCRdb names TRBD2, which stays unverified in the absence of DNA. The CDR3 loop spans 16 amino acids. Germline V lookup: CDR1 DFQATT, CDR2 SNEGSKA (reference sequence). The CDR3 protein is CSARDVSSGPTGELFF.

CDR3 amino acids: CASSEGDSSYNEQFF. The J gene is TRBJ2-1, the V gene TRBV9; TCRdb's D call, TRBD1, is unchecked because there is no DNA. This CDR3 spans 15 amino acids. The germline V gene encodes CDR1 SGDLS and CDR2 YYNGEE.

This sequence joins TRBV29-1 and TRBJ2-1; the D call of TRBD2 rests on TCRdb alone, since no DNA is present to check it. Germline assignment: CDR1 SQVTM and CDR2 ANQGSEA. This CDR3 region has 12 residues. The CDR3 is CSAAGYYNEQFF.

The V call is TRBV7-9, the J call TRBJ2-7; TCRdb designates TRBD1, a call that cannot be tested without DNA. This CDR3 region has 15 residues. CDR1 is SEHNR and CDR2 is FQNEAQ in the germline V gene (reference sequence). The CDR3 reads CASSLAGTESYEQYF.

The chain carries TRBV12-5 and TRBJ2-5; TCRdb calls TRBD2, which cannot be checked without DNA. From germline, CDR1 is LGHNT and CDR2 FRNRAP. There are 14 residues in the CDR3. CDR3 residues: CASGHWTLQETQYF.

The J gene is TRBJ2-3, the V gene TRBV6-2 or TRBV6-3; the TCRdb call, TRBD1, lacks DNA for checking. The CDR3 totals 14 residues. Germline CDR1 MNHEY, CDR2 SVGEGT. CDR3 amino acids: CASSTGQGSDTQYF.

The CDR3 loop is CASSPAGSTYEQYF. The rearrangement uses TRBV19 and TRBJ2-7; TCRdb names TRBD2, which stays unverified in the absence of DNA. CDR1 is LNHDA, CDR2 SQIVND, per germline (reference sequence). The CDR3 spans 14 residues.

The rearrangement links TRBV7-9 to TRBJ1-1; TCRdb lists TRBD1, though no DNA is available to test this call. CDR1 and CDR2 from the germline V gene are SEHNR and FQNEAQ (reference sequence). This CDR3 is 14 amino acids long. The CDR3 reads CASSFHRGDTEAFF.

V and J are TRBV7-9 and TRBJ2-7. This CDR3 has 11 residues. Germline values: CDR1 SEHNR, CDR2 FQNEAQ (reference sequence). CDR3 region: CASPLGFEQYF.

The V call is TRBV14, the J call TRBJ2-7; absent DNA, TCRdb's TRBD1 call cannot be checked. The CDR3 spans 17 residues. Germline CDR1 is SGHDN and CDR2 is FVKESK. The CDR3 here is CASSQSAAGGSSYEQYF. The variable domain in full, with the rest retrieved from reference TRBV14 and TRBJ2-7, is EAGVTQFPSHSVIEKGQTVTLRCDPISGHDNLYWYRRVMGKEIKFLLHFVKESKQDESGMPNNRFLAERTGGTYSTLKVQPAELEDSGVYFCASSQSAAGGSSYEQYFGPGTRLTVT.

The rearrangement uses TRBV12-3 or TRBV12-4 and TRBJ2-7; TCRdb designates TRBD2, a call that cannot be tested without DNA. There are 16 residues in the CDR3. This CDR3 reads CASSSGLAGVVYEQYF.

V usage is TRBV27 and J usage is TRBJ1-5; TCRdb gives TRBD1 as the D gene, but with no DNA this cannot be confirmed. CDR1 and CDR2 (germline): MNHEY, SMNVEV (reference sequence). CDR3 length: 14 amino acids. CDR3 amino acids: CASRTGWEDQPQHF.

This chain connects TRBV20-1 to TRBJ1-4. The CDR3 is 17 residues long. Germline CDR1 and CDR2: DFQATT and SNEGSKA (reference sequence). The CDR3 loop is CSARLPQSTATNEKLFF.

The genes are TRBV29-1 and TRBJ2-3. Germline-derived CDR1 and CDR2 are SQVTM and ANQGSEA. The CDR3 loop spans 11 amino acids. This CDR3 is CSVVITDTQYF.